Presented here are 18 T cell receptor beta chains from one specimen sequenced in a study of cytomegalovirus exposure and HLA in healthy donors. PCR was performed using 60 Vbeta and 13 Jbeta primers. Measured with immunoSEQ multiplex PCR; TCRdb has only the in-frame clones, and not every one. Counted here are 200,000 or so clones, about 80% occurring once; the ten biggest clones make up approximately 0.6%. The sequencing input was PBMCs. The receptors were gathered from a man between 18 and 29 years old in good health and CMV-seronegative.

The rearrangement joins TRBV11-2 to TRBJ2-3; TRBD2 aligns across 7 bases. The CDR3 has 14 amino acids. V was clipped by 7 bases and J by 0 bases; unmatched bases: 4. Germline V gene sequence: CDR1 SGHAT, CDR2 FQNNGV. CDR3: CASTRAGSTDTQYF. As DNA, the CDR3 is TGTGCCAGCACCCGAGCGGGAAGCACAGATACGCAGTATTTT.

The chain carries TRBV7-3 and TRBJ1-2; D gene unclear. This CDR3 comprises 13 residues. Trimming stripped 2 bases from V and 0 bases from J, with 4 bases between. Germline values: CDR1 SGHTA, CDR2 FQGTGA. DNA of the CDR3: TGTGCCAGCAGCTTAGCGGCTAACTATGGCTACACCTTC. This translates into CASSLAANYGYTF. The full variable domain, in which reference TRBV7-3 and TRBJ1-2 provide the parts outside the CDR3, is GAGVSQTPSNKVTEKGKYVELRCDPISGHTALYWYRQSLGQGPEFLIYFQGTGAADDSGLPNDRFFAVRPEGSVSTLKIQRTERGDSAVYLCASSLAANYGYTFGSGTRLTVV.

This clone came up a few times. The gene calls are TRBV19 and TRBJ2-1; 9 bases agree with TRBD1. The CDR3 has 13 amino acids. The trim removed 5 bases at V and 13 bases at J, leaving 9 bases unmatched. Germline assignment: CDR1 LNHDA and CDR2 SQIVND (reference sequence). The CDR3 is CASSVGQGQEQFF. CDR3 sequence (DNA): TGTGCCAGTAGTGTCGGACAGGGGCAGGAACAGTTCTTC. Complete variable domain (other parts from reference TRBV19 and TRBJ2-1): DGGITQSPKYLFRKEGQNVTLSCEQNLNHDAMYWYRQDPGQGLRLIYYSQIVNDFQKGDIAEGYSVSREKKESFPLTVTSAQKNPTAFYLCASSVGQGQEQFFGPGTRLTVL.

The gene calls are TRBV5-1 and TRBJ1-4, with TRBD1 matching over 10 bases. The CDR3 extends over 16 amino acids. V shed 1 base, J shed 4 bases, and the junction held 4 bases outside the gene matches. The germline V gene encodes CDR1 SGHRS and CDR2 YFSETQ. The CDR3 here is CASSLSRDRGNEKLFF. DNA for the CDR3: TGCGCCAGCAGCTTGTCCCGGGACAGGGGTAATGAAAAACTGTTTTTT.

The J gene is TRBJ1-1, the V gene TRBV28; 7 positions match TRBD1. V lost 3 bases and J lost 1; bases outside the gene matches: 8. CDR3 size: 16 residues. Per germline, CDR1 MDHEN and CDR2 SYDVKM. DNA of the CDR3: TGTGCCAGCAGTTTTACCGGACAGGCCGAGAACACTGAAGCTTTCTTT. Its translation: CASSFTGQAENTEAFF.

This clone was seen a handful of times. The chain couples TRBV6-5 to TRBJ2-5, with D possibly matching TRBD2 (7 bases). Germline V CDR1 and CDR2: MNHEY, SVGAGI. V was cut by 2 bases and J by 1 base, with 8 bases left in between. This CDR3 has 14 residues. CDR3 sequence: CASSYRGGQETQYF. In DNA, the CDR3 is TGTGCCAGCAGTTACAGGGGGGGCCAAGAGACCCAGTACTTC.

The chain employs TRBV19 and TRBJ1-2; 7 bases fit TRBD1. In germline, CDR1 is LNHDA, CDR2 SQIVND (reference sequence). The CDR3 sequence is 14 residues long. With V trimmed by 3 bases and J by 3 bases, 4 bases remained unmatched. The CDR3 nucleotides are TGTGCCAGTAGTATCGGGACAGCTTACTATGGCTACACCTTC. The encoded protein is CASSIGTAYYGYTF.

This chain joins TRBV5-1 and TRBJ1-1; the match to TRBD1 covers 11 bases. The CDR3 covers 15 residues. Germline V CDR1 and CDR2: SGHRS, YFSETQ. V was clipped by 3 bases and J by 5 bases; unmatched bases: 6. In DNA, the CDR3 is TGCGCCAGCAGCTCCACCGGGACAGGGGGGACTGAAGCTTTCTTT. It codes for CASSSTGTGGTEAFF.

This clone was detected only once. This chain connects TRBV4-1 to TRBJ2-2, with D possibly being TRBD2 (6 bases). CDR3 length: 14 amino acids. Germline V gene data show CDR1 as MGHRA and CDR2 as YSYEKL. V lost 3 bases and J lost 4, with 9 bases in between. CDR3 in DNA: TGCGCCAGCAGCCAGGGACTTATCACCGGGGAGCTGTTTTTT. Its protein product is CASSQGLITGELFF.

The sample holds a few counts of this clone. The gene calls are TRBV5-1 and TRBJ1-2, with 8 nucleotides matching TRBD1. Germline V lookup: CDR1 SGHRS, CDR2 YFSETQ. The CDR3 totals 16 residues. V was pared by 1 base and J by 6 bases, with 11 bases of the junction left unmatched. CDR3 nucleotides: TGCGCCAGCAGCTTGACCTGGACAGGGCCCCCAGATGGCTACACCTTC. Protein sequence: CASSLTWTGPPDGYTF.

The CDR3, as DNA: TGTGCCAGCAGCGTATACAGTTCGGCCACTGAAGCTTTCTTT. Translating gives CASSVYSSATEAFF. This sequence joins TRBV7-3 and TRBJ1-1; no firm D call. The CDR3 consists of 14 residues. V was pared by 5 bases and J by 4 bases, with 14 bases between. Germline CDR1 reads SGHTA; CDR2 reads FQGTGA.

The rearrangement uses TRBV11-2 and TRBJ2-2, with D possibly matching TRBD2 (6 bases). The CDR3 consists of 15 residues. Germline-derived CDR1 and CDR2 are SGHAT and FQNNGV. V gave up 1 base and J gave up 7 bases, with 13 bases separating them. CDR3 nucleotide sequence: TGTGCCAGCAGCTTAGTTGCGAGGAGGGACGGGGAGCTGTTTTTT. Translation gives CASSLVARRDGELFF.

The chain couples TRBV28 to TRBJ1-1; D call uncertain. V lost 5 bases and J 1 base, leaving 14 bases between the germline ends. This CDR3 contains 15 residues. Germline V gene sequence: CDR1 MDHEN, CDR2 SYDVKM. Written as DNA, the CDR3 is TGTGCCAGCAGTAGCCCCCCATCAGGGAACACTGAAGCTTTCTTT. Translated: CASSSPPSGNTEAFF.

V usage is TRBV7-6 and J usage is TRBJ2-3; TRBD2 matches 10 bases. The CDR3 is made up of 16 amino acids. Germline values: CDR1 SGHVS, CDR2 FNYEAQ. Trimming took 5 bases from V and 3 from J; bases not matched to a gene: 8. The CDR3 loop is CASSGHLAGVTDTQYF. CDR3 DNA sequence: TGTGCCAGCAGCGGACATCTAGCGGGGGTTACAGATACGCAGTATTTT.

The rearrangement uses TRBV7-2 and TRBJ2-2, with TRBD2 matching over 10 bases. V gave up 4 bases and J gave up 5 bases; unmatched junction bases: 7. Germline V gene lookup returns CDR1 SGHTA and CDR2 FQGNSA. The CDR3 has 16 amino acids. For the CDR3, the DNA is TGTGCCAGCAGCTCCCGACCTAGCGGGAGAACCGGGGAGCTGTTTTTT. Amino acids: CASSSRPSGRTGELFF.

The chain recombines TRBV28 with TRBJ2-4; 9 nucleotides line up with TRBD2. Per the germline V gene, CDR1 is MDHEN and CDR2 is SYDVKM. Losses at the gene ends were 1 base for V and 7 bases for J; bases not matched to a gene: 8. The CDR3 contains 16 residues. The CDR3 region has the DNA TGTGCCAGCAGTTTATCTGATAGCGGGAGTTCGAACATTCAGTACTTC. Its translation is CASSLSDSGSSNIQYF.

The chain uses TRBV28 and TRBJ2-7, with TRBD1 as a possible D gene (6 bases). Trimming cost V 7 bases and J 3 bases, with 19 bases left between them. Germline-derived CDR1 and CDR2 are MDHEN and SYDVKM. CDR3 length: 15 residues. The CDR3 region is CASTGPRGFVYEQYF. In DNA, the CDR3 is TGTGCCAGCACCGGCCCAAGGGGGTTTGTCTACGAGCAGTACTTC.

The chain recombines TRBV5-1 with TRBJ1-1; D unresolved. Germline CDR1 reads SGHRS; CDR2 reads YFSETQ. The CDR3 length is 14 residues. Deletions cut 4 bases from V and 1 base from J, with 11 bases between. The CDR3: CASSLLDTNTEAFF. For the CDR3, the DNA is TGCGCCAGCAGCCTACTAGACACGAACACTGAAGCTTTCTTT.